Below, 31 T cell receptor beta chains from the same sample are listed, as sequenced in a study of patients and donors after allogeneic stem cell transplantation. TCRdb used MiXCR to reprocess the RT-PCR reads, holding one entry per CDR3 protein. The table has around 200,000 distinct CDR3 sequences, 38% seen once; the top ten hold roughly 10%. The sequenced material came from blood, either unsorted or a sorted T cell fraction (not recorded which). The receptors originated from a human donor who was either an allogeneic HSCT recipient or a stem cell or donor lymphocyte infusion donor (not recorded which). It is not recorded whose cells these are; they may come from a transplant donor.

This chain uses TRBV3-1 with TRBJ1-1; 7 bases are shared with TRBD1. The germline V gene has CDR1 LGHDT and CDR2 YNNKEL (reference sequence). With 4 bases clipped from V and 0 bases from J, the junction kept 5 bases outside the gene matches. CDR3 size: 15 residues. CDR3 protein: CASSPWDSLNTEAFF. CDR3 DNA sequence: TGTGCCAGCAGCCCCTGGGACAGTTTGAACACTGAAGCTTTCTTT.

This chain connects TRBV5-1 to TRBJ1-3; 7 nucleotides match TRBD1. CDR1 SGHRS and CDR2 YFSETQ come from the germline V gene. The CDR3 consists of 15 residues. J gave up 0 bases and V 5 bases, and 5 bases lay outside the gene matches. The CDR3 DNA reads TGCGCCAGCAGGGTAGGGGACAGCTCTGGAAACACCATATATTTT. This codes for CASRVGDSSGNTIYF. The complete variable domain, with remaining parts taken from reference TRBV5-1 and TRBJ1-3, reads KAGVTQTPRYLIKTRGQQVTLSCSPISGHRSVSWYQQTPGQGLQFLFEYFSETQRNKGNFPGRFSGRQFSNSRSEMNVSTLELGDSALYLCASRVGDSSGNTIYFGEGSWLTVV.

This clonotype turned up a few times. The chain joins TRBV14 to TRBJ1-1; perhaps TRBD1 as D (5 bases). This CDR3 is built from 13 residues. Germline assignment: CDR1 SGHDN and CDR2 FVKESK. Trimming shortened V by 6 bases and J by 2 bases, and 10 bases separated the two germline ends. The CDR3 DNA follows: TGTGCCAGCAGAAGAGGGGCAAACACTGAAGCTTTCTTT. Translation: CASRRGANTEAFF.

V and J are TRBV9 and TRBJ1-1; 8 nucleotides agree with TRBD1. The CDR3 consists of 15 residues. CDR1 is SGDLS and CDR2 is YYNGEE in the germline V gene. Unmatched junction bases numbered 8, after V lost 7 bases and J lost 0 bases. The chain's CDR3 is CASGSRGLMNTEAFF. The CDR3 nucleotides are TGTGCCAGCGGGAGCAGGGGGCTGATGAACACTGAAGCTTTCTTT.

This clonotype was observed a few times. The chain carries TRBV6-6 and TRBJ1-6; D call uncertain. CDR1 and CDR2 (germline): MNHNY, SVGAGI (reference sequence). The CDR3 length is 16 residues. V was trimmed by 2 bases and J by 4 bases, leaving 12 bases between them. The CDR3 nucleotides read TGTGCCAGCAGTTACGACCCAAGGCAGTATAATTCACCCCTCCACTTT. Translation: CASSYDPRQYNSPLHF.

The sample holds a few counts of this clonotype. The V gene is TRBV28, the J gene TRBJ2-7, with D perhaps matching TRBD1 (6 bases). In germline, CDR1 is MDHEN, CDR2 SYDVKM. The CDR3 consists of 14 residues. V lost 4 bases and J 2 bases, leaving 12 bases between the germline ends. CDR3 nucleotide sequence: TGTGCCAGCAGTTCCCCGGGACAACCCTACGAGCAGTACTTC. Translating gives CASSSPGQPYEQYF. The variable domain in full, with the rest retrieved from reference TRBV28 and TRBJ2-7, is DVKVTQSSRYLVKRTGEKVFLECVQDMDHENMFWYRQDPGLGLRLIYFSYDVKMKEKGDIPEGYSVSREKKERFSLILESASTNQTSMYLCASSSPGQPYEQYFGPGTRLTVT.

This clonotype appeared a single time. V and J are TRBV5-1 and TRBJ1-4, with a weak D call TRBD1 (5 bases). Germline lookup yields CDR1 SGHRS and CDR2 YFSETQ. CDR3 length: 16 residues. Deletions cut 3 bases from V and 0 bases from J, with 12 bases between. The CDR3 loop is CASSSGGTSTNEKLFF. The CDR3 region has the DNA TGCGCCAGCAGCTCCGGGGGTACCTCAACTAATGAAAAACTGTTTTTT.

The chain carries TRBV5-1 and TRBJ1-6; D is unclear. With 0 bases removed from V and 6 bases from J, the gap between germline ends came to 7 bases. This CDR3 comprises 14 residues. The V gene's germline CDR1 is SGHRS and CDR2 YFSETQ. For the CDR3, the DNA is TGCGCCAGCAGCTTGGGCGATATTAATTCACCCCTCCACTTT. Amino acids: CASSLGDINSPLHF.

This chain uses TRBV7-9 with TRBJ2-5; D may match TRBD1 or TRBD2 (5 bases each). Germline assignment: CDR1 SEHNR and CDR2 FQNEAQ (reference sequence). The CDR3 length is 13 residues. V shed 6 bases and J shed 5 bases, with 13 bases lying between them. The CDR3 nucleotides read TGTGCCAGCAGGGGGGTAGGGGTCGAGACCCAGTACTTC. Its protein is CASRGVGVETQYF.

Only a few counts were recorded for this clonotype. The genes are TRBV6-4 and TRBJ1-1; 8 nucleotides agree with TRBD1. V was pared by 6 bases and J by 8 bases, with 11 bases of the junction left unmatched. The V gene's germline CDR1 is MRHNA and CDR2 SNTAGT. The CDR3 runs to 14 residues. The CDR3 reads CASRPEPRGREAFF. The CDR3 DNA is TGTGCCAGCAGACCTGAGCCCAGGGGGCGGGAAGCTTTCTTT.

This chain joins TRBV15 and TRBJ1-2; 10 bases match TRBD1. With 9 bases clipped from V and 7 bases from J, the junction kept 8 bases outside the gene matches. CDR1 is LNHNV, CDR2 YYDKDF, per germline (reference sequence). The CDR3 totals 13 residues. Here the CDR3 DNA reads TGTGCCACAGCCCCGGGACAGGGGTTTGGCTACACCTTC. Amino acids: CATAPGQGFGYTF.

The chain employs TRBV15 and TRBJ1-2; TRBD1 might be the D (5 bases). The CDR3 is 14 residues long. The germline V gene encodes CDR1 LNHNV and CDR2 YYDKDF (reference sequence). Trimming left V 3 bases short and J 4 bases short, with 12 bases between. CDR3 nucleotides: TGTGCCACCAGCAGGGGGGAGTCCCTCTATGGCTACACCTTC. This sequence encodes CATSRGESLYGYTF.

This chain connects TRBV6-1 to TRBJ2-1; TRBD2 might be the D (7 bases). The CDR3 length is 15 residues. V lost 11 bases and J lost 7, with 24 bases in between. The germline V gene has CDR1 MNHNS and CDR2 SASEGT. CDR3 residues: CAGTGGGGPPNEQFF. CDR3 nucleotides: TGTGCCGGCACTGGAGGCGGGGGCCCACCTAATGAGCAGTTCTTC.

The chain combines TRBV28 with TRBJ1-1, with 10 positions matching TRBD1. Germline-derived CDR1 and CDR2 are MDHEN and SYDVKM. Trimming cost V 5 bases and J 1 base; bases outside gene matches: 13. The CDR3 runs 18 residues. CDR3 in amino acids: CASSHAGTGVGWNTEAFF. The CDR3 coding sequence is TGTGCCAGCAGTCACGCGGGGACAGGGGTCGGTTGGAACACTGAAGCTTTCTTT. Together with reference TRBV28 and TRBJ1-1, the CDR3 gives the full variable domain: DVKVTQSSRYLVKRTGEKVFLECVQDMDHENMFWYRQDPGLGLRLIYFSYDVKMKEKGDIPEGYSVSREKKERFSLILESASTNQTSMYLCASSHAGTGVGWNTEAFFGQGTRLTVV.

J is TRBJ2-7 and V is TRBV27, with 7 bases fitting TRBD1. The V gene's germline CDR1 is MNHEY and CDR2 SMNVEV (reference sequence). V lost 5 bases, J lost 3 bases, and 10 bases stayed unmatched. This CDR3 region has 15 residues. CDR3 sequence reads: CASSPMGQRIYEQYF. The CDR3 DNA follows: TGTGCCAGCAGTCCGATGGGACAGAGAATCTACGAGCAGTACTTC.

This clonotype was counted a few times. The chain carries TRBV7-9 and TRBJ1-5; possible D gene TRBD1, 5 bases. The ends were cut back, 1 base at V and 4 bases at J, with 11 bases in the middle. In germline, CDR1 is SEHNR, CDR2 FQNEAQ (reference sequence). The length of the CDR3 is 15 residues. This CDR3 is CASSLGSGGNQPQHF. The CDR3 DNA reads as TGTGCCAGCAGCTTAGGTTCGGGGGGAAATCAGCCCCAGCATTTT.

A few counts support this clonotype. The chain uses TRBV20-1 and TRBJ1-3, with TRBD1 matching 8 bases. The germline gives CDR1 DFQATT, CDR2 SNEGSKA (reference sequence). The CDR3 is 15 amino acids. Germline trimming cut 6 bases from V and 4 bases from J; bases unmatched to any gene: 11. The CDR3 loop reads CSALHPGGGGNTIYF. CDR3 nucleotide sequence: TGCAGTGCCCTTCACCCAGGGGGCGGAGGAAACACCATATATTTT.

The CDR3 here is CSANRGGKGPQHF. CDR3 coding DNA: TGCAGTGCTAACAGGGGGGGTAAAGGGCCCCAGCATTTT. V gene TRBV20-1 combines with J gene TRBJ1-5; 8 positions match TRBD1. The CDR3 has 13 residues. V was pared by 4 bases and J by 9 bases, with 8 bases of the junction left unmatched. Germline loops: CDR1 DFQATT, CDR2 SNEGSKA (reference sequence).

The V call is TRBV20-1, the J call TRBJ1-4, with D maybe TRBD1 (5 bases). This CDR3 has 13 amino acids. Germline values: CDR1 DFQATT, CDR2 SNEGSKA (reference sequence). V was cut by 3 bases and J by 2 bases, with 7 bases left in between. CDR3 in amino acids: CSARGDTNEKLFF. Here the CDR3 DNA reads TGCAGTGCTAGGGGGGACACTAATGAAAAACTGTTTTTT.

Comment on this clonotype: The final CDR3 position lacks the conserved phenylalanine or tryptophan, pointing to a likely read error. This chain connects TRBV12-3 or TRBV12-4 to TRBJ1-1; D might be TRBD1 (5 bases). CDR3 length equals 14 residues. V lost 3 bases and J lost 1, with 9 bases in between. The CDR3 sequence: CASSFRDGNTEAFL. Here the CDR3 DNA reads TGTGCCAGCAGTTTTAGGGACGGGAACACTGAAGCTTTCTTG.

This clonotype turned up a few times. The chain has TRBV7-9 and TRBJ1-2; possible D gene TRBD1, 6 bases. V was cut by 4 bases and J by 8 bases, with 14 bases left in between. This CDR3 region has 13 residues. The germline gives CDR1 SEHNR, CDR2 FQNEAQ (reference sequence). CDR3 sequence reads: CASSSSGVVGYTF. The CDR3, as DNA: TGTGCCAGCAGCTCCTCAGGGGTAGTAGGCTACACCTTC.

This chain links TRBV24-1 with TRBJ2-5, with D perhaps given as TRBD1 or TRBD2 (6 bases each). Germline lookup yields CDR1 KGHDR and CDR2 SFDVKD. The ends were cut back, 3 bases at V and 2 bases at J, with 12 bases in the middle. This CDR3 region has 15 residues. The CDR3: CATSDATGTQETQYF. The DNA for the CDR3 is TGTGCCACCAGTGATGCAACAGGGACTCAAGAGACCCAGTACTTC.

The gene calls are TRBV3-1 and TRBJ1-4; unclear D gene. Germline assignment: CDR1 LGHDT and CDR2 YNNKEL (reference sequence). The germline V and J ends were trimmed by 2 bases and 12 bases, with 7 bases remaining between them. This CDR3 is 11 amino acids long. The CDR3 loop is CASSQRRQLFF. For the CDR3, the DNA is TGTGCCAGCAGCCAACGAAGGCAACTGTTTTTT.

This clonotype was detected only a few times. V usage is TRBV10-3 and J usage is TRBJ2-3; D ambiguous. The CDR3 runs 15 residues. The V gene's germline CDR1 is ENHRY and CDR2 SYGVKD. Trimming left V 0 bases short and J 6 bases short, with 13 bases between. The CDR3 is CAISESLSRKDTQYF. CDR3 sequence (DNA): TGTGCCATCAGTGAGTCTTTGTCTCGAAAGGATACGCAGTATTTT.

This sequence joins TRBV5-1 and TRBJ2-5; D tentatively fits TRBD1 or TRBD2 (5 bases each). V was clipped by 3 bases and J by 0 bases, with 12 bases between them. There are 15 residues in the CDR3. Germline CDR1 is SGHRS and CDR2 is YFSETQ. CDR3 DNA: TGCGCCAGCAGCTCGGGACGCACGTACCAAGAGACCCAGTACTTC. This translates into CASSSGRTYQETQYF.

This clonotype has just one count. The chain links TRBV28 to TRBJ1-4; 7 nucleotides agree with TRBD1. Germline CDR1 and CDR2: MDHEN and SYDVKM. Trimming at V came to 5 bases and at J to 6 bases, leaving 6 bases not matched to a gene. The CDR3 totals 14 residues. In DNA form, the CDR3 reads TGTGCCAGCAGTCTCCAGGGACAGCATGAAAAACTGTTTTTT. It codes for CASSLQGQHEKLFF.

This clonotype was seen only a few times. The V and J genes are TRBV19 and TRBJ1-5; possibly TRBD1 for D (5 bases). This CDR3 has 13 residues. The V gene lost 3 bases and the J gene lost 6 bases, with 9 bases spanning the gap. Germline CDR1 is LNHDA and CDR2 is SQIVND (reference sequence). CDR3 loop: CASSIRDFQPQHF. DNA for the CDR3: TGTGCCAGTAGTATCCGGGACTTTCAGCCCCAGCATTTT.

This clonotype was detected many times. The rearrangement links TRBV12-3 or TRBV12-4 to TRBJ1-1; no reliable D call. V was shortened by 3 bases and J by 3 bases, with 11 bases between the two germline ends. The CDR3 loop spans 14 amino acids. CDR3 DNA: TGTGCCAGCAGTTTCCCCCCTGAACACACTGAAGCTTTCTTT. Its protein product is CASSFPPEHTEAFF.

This clonotype is a singleton in its sample. This chain links TRBV12-3 or TRBV12-4 with TRBJ2-7; no definite D call. This CDR3 is built from 13 residues. V was cut by 6 bases and J by 2 bases, with 11 bases left in between. The CDR3 DNA is TGTGCCAGCAGCAAAACTGGAACCTACGAGCAGTACTTC. This sequence encodes CASSKTGTYEQYF.

This clonotype has just a few counts. The chain joins TRBV20-1 to TRBJ1-1; D is undetermined. The V and J ends lost 3 bases and 5 bases respectively, with 16 bases between them. From germline, CDR1 is DFQATT and CDR2 SNEGSKA (reference sequence). The CDR3 extends over 14 amino acids. The CDR3 coding sequence is TGCAGTGCTAGGCCCCCTTACAGAAGGACTGAAGCTTTCTTT. Translation: CSARPPYRRTEAFF.

This chain joins TRBV12-3 or TRBV12-4 and TRBJ2-1; the match to TRBD2 covers 11 bases. Trimming at V came to 6 bases and at J to 5 bases, leaving 0 bases not matched to a gene. The CDR3 consists of 13 residues. CDR3 amino acids: CASRGLADNEQFF. The CDR3 DNA reads as TGTGCCAGCAGGGGACTAGCGGACAATGAGCAGTTCTTC.